These T cell receptor beta chains were read from a single sample in a study of blood T cell repertoires in COVID-19. The repertoire was sequenced with immunoSEQ multiplex PCR; TCRdb's copy has only in-frame clones and lacks some. The data contain approximately 210,000 clones, around 90% of them singletons. The specimen sequenced was PBMCs or T cells enriched from blood (not recorded which). The receptors shown here come from a man aged 25-45 years in a cohort exposed to, infected with or recovered from COVID-19 (not recorded which). Both conserved end residues are part of each CDR3. Fields, in order: V gene, clone size, J gene, D gene, CDR3 protein, CDR3 DNA. The D gene is left open where the match is weak. The listing skips clone size in some rows; elsewhere it reads once, few, many or a size class.

>TRBV11-2|NA|TRBJ1-4|TRBD1
CASRPGTVNEKLFF
TGTGCCAGCAGGCCCGGGACAGTAAATGAAAAACTGTTTTTT
>TRBV28|NA|TRBJ1-4|NA
CASSLYNSDATNEKLFF
TGTGCCAGCAGTTTATATAATTCAGATGCAACTAATGAAAAACTGTTTTTT
>TRBV28|NA|TRBJ2-6|NA
CASTRQTSGANVLTF
TGTGCCAGCACAAGACAGACCTCTGGGGCCAACGTCCTGACTTTC
>TRBV4-1|NA|TRBJ2-1|TRBD1
CASSHPERQGVYNEQFF
TGCGCCAGCAGCCACCCGGAAAGACAGGGGGTCTACAATGAGCAGTTCTTC
>TRBV24-1|NA|TRBJ1-1|NA
CAAGGIYEAFF
TGTGCCGCGGGGGGAATTTATGAAGCTTTCTTT
>TRBV9|once|TRBJ1-2|TRBD1
CASIGQGGHGYTF
TGTGCCAGCATCGGACAGGGAGGACATGGCTACACCTTC
>TRBV5-6|NA|TRBJ1-1|NA
CASRVLTDGTEAFF
TGTGCCAGCAGGGTACTTACCGATGGCACTGAAGCTTTCTTT
>TRBV5-1|NA|TRBJ2-5|NA
CASRTGTQETQYF
TGCGCCAGCAGAACCGGGACTCAGGAGACCCAGTACTTC
>TRBV28|NA|TRBJ2-7|NA
CASFGAYEQYF
TGTGCCAGCTTCGGGGCCTACGAGCAGTACTTC
>TRBV5-1|NA|TRBJ2-7|TRBD2
CASRSSSGNYEQYF
TGCGCCAGCAGGTCCTCTAGCGGGAACTACGAGCAGTACTTC
>TRBV19|NA|TRBJ1-1|TRBD1
CASSRGQVNMNTEAFF
TGTGCCAGTAGTCGCGGACAGGTTAACATGAACACTGAAGCTTTCTTT
>TRBV28|NA|TRBJ1-6|TRBD1
CATGTGSSYNSPLHF
TGTGCCACCGGGACAGGTAGCTCCTATAATTCACCCCTCCACTTT
>TRBV2|NA|TRBJ2-5|NA
CARNMEQGRLETQYF
TGTGCCAGAAATATGGAGCAGGGTAGATTGGAGACCCAGTACTTC
>TRBV4-1|few|TRBJ2-7|TRBD2
CASSQEGLAGDEQYF
TGCGCCAGCAGCCAAGAAGGACTAGCGGGAGACGAGCAGTACTTC
>TRBV28|NA|TRBJ1-5|NA
CATRSDIQGHNQPQHF
TGTGCCACCAGATCAGATATACAGGGTCACAATCAGCCCCAGCATTTT
>TRBV19|NA|TRBJ2-3|NA
CASSQRGPDTQYF
TGTGCCAGTAGTCAGCGAGGGCCAGATACGCAGTATTTT
>TRBV14|NA|TRBJ2-1|TRBD2
CASSQLAGYNEQFF
TGTGCCAGCAGCCAACTAGCGGGTTACAATGAGCAGTTCTTC
>TRBV21-1|NA|TRBJ1-6|NA
CASKGARVVNSPLHF
TGTGCCAGCAAGGGGGCGCGGGTTGTGAATTCACCCCTCCACTTT
>TRBV7-8|once|TRBJ2-5|NA
CASSRDPGQQETQYF
TGTGCCAGCAGCCGAGATCCCGGACAGCAAGAGACCCAGTACTTC
>TRBV15|NA|TRBJ1-2|NA
CATSTIAGDRRGYTF
TGTGCCACCAGCACCATAGCGGGGGATCGCCGTGGCTACACCTTC
>TRBV5-1|NA|TRBJ1-2|NA
CASSPYRVRYYGYTF
TGCGCCAGCAGTCCCTACAGGGTTAGGTACTATGGCTACACCTTC
>TRBV5-1|NA|TRBJ1-1|NA
CASSLGSGTLSEAFF
TGCGCCAGCAGCTTGGGATCTGGGACACTATCTGAAGCTTTCTTT
>TRBV4-3|NA|TRBJ1-6|TRBD1
CASSLGTDNSPLHF
TGCGCCAGCAGCCTAGGGACAGATAATTCACCCCTCCACTTT
>TRBV6-5|NA|TRBJ1-4|TRBD1
CASSYSDRVGKLFF
TGTGCCAGCAGTTACTCGGACAGGGTTGGAAAACTGTTTTTT
>TRBV7-9|NA|TRBJ2-4|NA
CASSLSEEAKNIQYF
TGTGCCAGCAGCTTATCCGAGGAGGCCAAAAACATTCAGTACTTC
>TRBV28|NA|TRBJ2-5|TRBD2
CASSHRLAGDRQTQYF
TGTGCCAGCAGTCATAGACTAGCGGGAGATCGTCAGACCCAGTACTTC
>TRBV7-2|NA|TRBJ1-5|NA
CASSLRQGSGREPQHF
TGTGCCAGCAGCCTAAGGCAGGGGTCGGGGAGGGAGCCCCAGCATTTT
>TRBV18|NA|TRBJ2-5|NA
CATTILPSEETQYF
TGTGCCACAACCATCCTCCCTAGCGAGGAGACCCAGTACTTC
>TRBV28|few|TRBJ1-1|NA
CASSVARGRISEAFF
TGTGCCAGCAGCGTGGCCAGGGGAAGGATTTCTGAAGCTTTCTTT
>TRBV7-9|NA|TRBJ1-3|NA
CASSDYDRISGNTIYF
TGTGCCAGCAGCGATTATGACAGGATCTCTGGAAACACCATATATTTT
>TRBV28|NA|TRBJ1-5|NA
CASRTTGILTQPQHF
TGTGCCAGCAGGACTACAGGGATCCTGACTCAGCCCCAGCATTTT
>TRBV7-9|NA|TRBJ1-1|NA
CASSGSEAFF
TGTGCCAGCAGCGGGAGTGAAGCTTTCTTT
>TRBV6-5|NA|TRBJ1-1|TRBD1
CASRFPAGGTEAFF
TGTGCCAGCAGGTTCCCGGCAGGGGGAACTGAAGCTTTCTTT
>TRBV28|NA|TRBJ2-5|NA
CASSAGPVPETQYF
TGTGCCAGCAGTGCAGGGCCCGTCCCGGAGACCCAGTACTTC
>TRBV14|NA|TRBJ2-7|TRBD2
CASSRLTSGSYEQYF
TGTGCCAGCAGCCGTTTGACTAGCGGGAGCTACGAGCAGTACTTC
>TRBV6-5|NA|TRBJ1-6|NA
CASGQNGGNSPLHF
TGTGCCAGCGGGCAAAACGGGGGGAATTCACCCCTCCACTTT
>TRBV6-2/TRBV6-3|NA|TRBJ2-3|TRBD2
CASSYILAGVADTQYF
TGTGCCAGCAGTTACATCCTAGCGGGAGTCGCAGATACGCAGTATTTT